This T cell receptor (beta chain) was captured in a study of cytomegalovirus exposure and HLA in healthy donors (dated by TCRdb to 2017 to 2019). A note on the overall study: An earlier analysis of 587 of the donors reported 250 to 300 Gb of sequence data and approximately 110 million unique TCR beta sequences from 150 million to 200 million T cells. The study combined high-throughput TCR immunosequencing, statistical association of individual TCRs with disease status, and machine learning to predict cytomegalovirus infection status. A later genetic analysis used genome-wide SNP genotypes for about three fifths of the 666 donors, treating that subset as a discovery cohort. The later analysis used no new phenotypic data to find candidate immune exposures, relying instead on TCR beta sequences and their occurrence across donors. All discovery cohort repertoires had been generated on a single sequencing platform. The genetic ancestry cluster associated with self-reported Caucasian donors included over 65% of the approximately 410 genotyped donors. About five DR-DQ haplotypes were handled as single units for association and clustering because linkage in the cohort was strong. Alongside the repertoire data, information on donor age, sex, ethnicity and CMV serostatus was compiled. Class I and class II HLA loci were covered by the typing at four-digit resolution. To study patterns of TCR occurrence, a later analysis re-analyzed previously published TCR beta repertoires from just over 650 donors and added high-resolution HLA genotyping. Along with the approximately 700-subject first cohort, a separate validation cohort of over 90 different subjects was used. The study was designed to test whether signatures of past pathogen exposure could be identified by cataloging public T cell receptors. The study used immunosequencing to profile the T cell repertoires of several hundred subjects and linked those repertoires to cytomegalovirus serostatus. Across some 400 genotyped donors of the cohort, an average of about 240,000 unique TCR beta nucleotide sequences per donor were sequenced, and roughly 18% of those sequences were non-productive. Typing coverage varied by locus: 629-630 donors for A, B, C, DRB1 and DQB1; 500 to 550 for DQA1; more than 600 for DPA1; some 470 for DPB1. About 300 gigabases of sequencing data and around 87 million unique TCR sequences were included in an early release covering about 700 HLA-typed donors. An earlier analysis of approximately 630 of the donors applied high-throughput TCR beta sequencing to assess whether each TCR beta V gene segment acted as functional or pseudogenic. On the study overall, not on this receptor specifically: In a later analysis, several top co-occurrence clusters were reported to appear linked to parvovirus B19, influenza, CMV and Epstein-Barr virus. Three of the identified cytomegalovirus-associated TCR beta chains were confirmed in vitro to be specific for cytomegalovirus antigens. The 87-base-pair reads could not distinguish some IMGT-functional V segments, including TRBV6-2 and TRBV6-3, so those segments were excluded. A later analysis associated 17,000 or so TCR beta sequences with specific HLA alleles at a false discovery rate of 0.05. In a later genetic analysis, a missense DCLRE1C variant was associated with V-gene and J-gene trimming of TCR beta chains, and the association was replicated in an independent cohort. The presence/absence analyses assumed that sequencing depth was roughly uniform across donors, and that assumption may not be true. This cohort had only TCR beta chains sequenced, and the lack of alpha or paired-chain data limited which features could be detected. The classifier was reported to diagnose cytomegalovirus status with high specificity and sensitivity in both the original and validation cohorts. In a later genetic analysis, fewer N-insertions in productive TCRs were reported among donors in an Asian-associated ancestry cluster than the 666-donor mean. Because HLA typing was missing for some donors at each locus, association tests included only the typed subset. A later analysis found that HLA-associated TCR beta chains were more clonally expanded and had lower generation probabilities than equally common non-associated chains. A further reported finding was that TCR beta sequences accurately predicted the HLA-A and HLA-B alleles for most subjects in the first cohort. The sequencing pipeline was judged likely to have produced a cluster of highly shared sequence variants as a technical artifact. A later analysis found that most CMV-associated TCR beta chains appeared HLA-restricted, with HLA associations seemingly driven largely by CMV exposure. The authors suggested that the approach could potentially be extended to other disease states and immunological phenotypes. The study gave a list of 150 to 200 TCR beta chains associated with cytomegalovirus. The earlier analysis of almost 600 of the donors excluded roughly 17 rarely observed V segments, including chromosome 9 orphons, because counts were too low. A later analysis found that TCR association rates varied across HLA loci, with DRB1 alleles showing the most associated TCRs and HLA-C alleles the fewest. For the cohort, immune exposure information was limited to CMV serostatus. In an earlier analysis of fewer than 750 of the donors, most TCR beta V segments were observed in productive rearrangements about 87% or about 30% of the time, broadly matching IMGT annotations. While some public TCRs were present in many individuals, most TCR sequences turned up only very rarely across donors. Linkage disequilibrium might explain the correlated functional status among segregating V segments, but an unknown experimental factor could not be ruled out. Assigning TCR associations to individual alleles was difficult when HLA alleles, especially DR and DQ, strongly co-occurred.

The library was made by the immunoSEQ multiplex PCR assay. A mixture of 60 forward primers for TCR Vbeta segments and 13 reverse primers for TCR Jbeta segments was used in the multiplex PCR. Amplification of the CDR3 region of rearranged TCR beta genes was performed with a multiplex PCR assay on genomic DNA. The Illumina HiSeq System was used to sequence the amplified TCR beta libraries as 87-base-pair reads. In the original analysis: A later analysis tallied 70 million to 100 million unique TCR beta chains across the 550 to 850 repertoires, and 10 million to 11 million of those chains were shared by two or more donors. Raw reads were error-corrected and collapsed into unique sequences by a nearest-neighbor algorithm in which closely related sequences were merged to remove PCR and sequencing errors. V, D and J gene segments were assigned by aligning CDR3 sequences to IMGT reference sequences. For a sequence to be retained, a match of at least six nucleotides was required to both a V gene segment and a J gene segment. A rearrangement was called productive if the CDR3 had no stop codons and remained in frame with V and J, and every other rearrangement was called non-productive. CDR3 was defined by IMGT convention, running from the second conserved V-encoded cysteine to the conserved J-encoded phenylalanine. The earlier analysis of 587 of the donors excluded sequences that lacked an unambiguous match to a single V gene segment. In an earlier analysis of roughly 500 of the donors, V segments were called functional above 56.7% productive rearrangements and were called segregating when the between-donor standard deviation exceeded 5%. A statistical classification framework was built for diagnosing cytomegalovirus status from the catalog of TCR beta chain sequences. In a later analysis, TCR nucleotide sequences were compared against IMGT/GENE-DB human TR gene sequences so that V and J genes could be assigned. The TCRdist pipeline was used in a later analysis to assign CDR3 sequences and most-parsimonious VDJ recombination scenarios. In a later analysis, each TCR beta chain was defined by its CDR3 amino acid sequence together with its V-gene family, and reads lacking a unique V-gene family were excluded. A later analysis removed several hundred highly shared, low-generation-probability nucleotide sequences to deal with suspected cross-contamination and a sequencing artifact. For each public chain, a later analysis derived a clonal expansion index from normalized ranks of inferred template counts within each repertoire. In a later analysis, generation probabilities were computed using a VDJ recombination model fitted to out-of-frame rearrangements, and the results were checked against IGoR. Hypergeometric tests were used in a later analysis to score TCR-TCR, TCR-HLA and TCR-CMV co-occurrence, with a repertoire-size bias correction applied to the TCR pairs. False discovery rates were estimated in a later analysis by permuting HLA or CMV assignments 20 times. A later analysis grouped co-occurring TCRs with DBSCAN, adding TCRdist sequence similarity when clustering within HLA-allele-positive subsets. Co-occurrence clustering excluded repertoires with fewer than 30,000 or more than 120,000 public chains, plus five with anomalous nucleotide sharing. The table comes from immuneACCESS by way of TCRdb, which keeps in-frame sequences with V and J called. Part of the clones is missing from these tables; in studies checked, under half for an unresolved V gene and the rest for unknown reasons. The V and J calls and clone size were taken over from that table, and D and trimming were inferred from the DNA. The sample includes more than 250,000 clones, with over 85% observed a single time. The ten largest clones capture about 2.3% of the sample.

The cohort was made up of approximately 670 healthy bone marrow donors. All cohort members were sampled while nominally healthy, although unrecorded immune exposures were likely present. The donor tested CMV seronegative, placing the donor among the roughly 400 seronegative members of the cohort. Each donor provided a peripheral blood sample, and peripheral blood mononuclear cells were used for TCR beta sequencing. The Qiagen DNeasy Blood Extraction Kit was used to extract genomic DNA from the blood cell samples. For CDR1 and CDR2, the germline V gene lists SGDLS and YYNGEE. CDR3 length: 14 amino acids, cysteine to phenylalanine. CDR3 DNA is the only sequence kept; it has 42 bases, read in frame from the first base. V is trimmed back by 0 bases and J by 8 bases, and the junction contains 3 bases that no gene match accounts for. As for this clone: Its cognate antigen has yet to be identified. No per-base quality is available; no much larger clone lies one base away.

Sequencing was performed on PBMCs. This chain joins TRBV9 to TRBJ1-1; 11 central nucleotides agree with TRBD1. The receptor's source is a woman aged 18-29 years in good health and CMV-seronegative. The CDR3 protein is CASSVGTGGAEAFF. The DNA is TGTGCCAGCAGCGTAGGGACAGGGGGCGCAGAAGCTTTCTTT. Supplemented by the reference TRBV9 and TRBJ1-1 proteins around the CDR3, the complete variable domain is DSGVTQTPKHLITATGQRVTLRCSPRSGDLSVYWYQQSLDQGLQFLIQYYNGEERAKGNILERFSAQQFPDLHSELNLSSLELGDSALYFCASSVGTGGAEAFFGQGTRLTVV.